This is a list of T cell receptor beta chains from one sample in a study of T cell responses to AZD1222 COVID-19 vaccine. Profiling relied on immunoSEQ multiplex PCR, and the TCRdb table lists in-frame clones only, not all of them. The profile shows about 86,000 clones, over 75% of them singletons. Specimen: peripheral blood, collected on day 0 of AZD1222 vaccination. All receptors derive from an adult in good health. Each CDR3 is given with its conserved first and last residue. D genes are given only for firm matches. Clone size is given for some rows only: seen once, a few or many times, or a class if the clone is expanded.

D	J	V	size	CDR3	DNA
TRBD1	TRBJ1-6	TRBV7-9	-	CASSFGDRGHNSPLHF	TGTGCCAGCAGCTTCGGGGACAGGGGGCATAATTCACCCCTCCACTTT
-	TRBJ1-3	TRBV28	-	CASSLGSDFGDTIYF	TGTGCCAGCAGTCTGGGCTCTGACTTTGGGGACACCATATATTTT
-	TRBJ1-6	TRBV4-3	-	CASSQDTGFGPLHF	TGCGCCAGCAGCCAAGATACAGGGTTTGGACCCCTCCACTTT
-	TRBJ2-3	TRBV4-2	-	CASSQEFSAGDTQYF	TGTGCCAGCAGCCAAGAATTTAGCGCGGGAGATACGCAGTATTTT
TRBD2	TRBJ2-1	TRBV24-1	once	CATSDPGLAGGSSYNEQFF	TGTGCCACCAGTGATCCCGGACTAGCGGGCGGTAGCTCCTACAATGAGCAGTTCTTC
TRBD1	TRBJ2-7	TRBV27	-	CASSLSRTGEEQYF	TGTGCCAGCAGTTTATCGAGGACAGGGGAAGAGCAGTACTTC
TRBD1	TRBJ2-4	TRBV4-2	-	CASSTGGDRNIQYF	TGTGCCAGCTCGACAGGGGGCGACCGAAACATTCAGTACTTC
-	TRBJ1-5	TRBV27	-	CASSHPNQPQHF	TGTGCCAGCAGTCACCCCAATCAGCCCCAGCATTTT
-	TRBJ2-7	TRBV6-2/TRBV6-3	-	CASSAEPRGDEQYF	TGTGCCAGCAGCGCTGAACCCAGGGGGGACGAGCAGTACTTC
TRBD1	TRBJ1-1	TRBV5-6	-	CASSHWTGEAFF	TGTGCCAGCAGCCATTGGACAGGGGAAGCTTTCTTT
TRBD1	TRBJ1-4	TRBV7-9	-	CASSSDRGLANLFF	TGTGCCAGCAGCTCTGACAGGGGATTGGCAAATCTGTTTTTT
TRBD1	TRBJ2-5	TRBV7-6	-	CASTLGTGGNQETQYF	TGTGCCAGCACCCTTGGGACAGGCGGAAACCAAGAGACCCAGTACTTC
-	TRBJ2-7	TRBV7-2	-	CASSLDRGPSYEQYF	TGTGCCAGCAGCTTAGATCGAGGACCTTCCTACGAGCAGTACTTC
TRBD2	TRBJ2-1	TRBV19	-	CASAWVAGPYNEQFF	TGTGCCAGTGCCTGGGTAGCGGGGCCCTACAATGAGCAGTTCTTC
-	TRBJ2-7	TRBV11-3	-	CASSLSFVGEQYF	TGTGCCAGCAGCTTGTCGTTTGTCGGCGAGCAGTACTTC
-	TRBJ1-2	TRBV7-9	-	CASSPLTEGLGYTF	TGTGCCAGCAGCCCATTAACGGAGGGCCTTGGCTACACCTTC
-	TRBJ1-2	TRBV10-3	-	CAIYGRKDRANYGYTF	TGTGCCATCTACGGGAGAAAGGATCGAGCTAACTATGGCTACACCTTC
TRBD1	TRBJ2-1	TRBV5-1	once	CASSGIGQDRYYNEQFF	TGCGCCAGCAGCGGGATCGGACAGGATCGATATTACAATGAGCAGTTCTTC
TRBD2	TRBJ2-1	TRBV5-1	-	CASSDALAGGPQLF	TGCGCCAGCAGCGACGCCCTAGCGGGGGGCCCTCAGCTCTTC
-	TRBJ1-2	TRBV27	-	CASSLRATVSYGYTF	TGTGCCAGCAGTTTAAGGGCTACGGTCAGCTATGGCTACACCTTC
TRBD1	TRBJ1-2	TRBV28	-	CASRTGNLYGYTF	TGTGCCAGCAGGACAGGGAATCTTTATGGCTACACCTTC
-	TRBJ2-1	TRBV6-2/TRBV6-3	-	CASSYGTPDYNEQFF	TGTGCCAGCAGTTACGGGACTCCGGATTACAATGAGCAGTTCTTC
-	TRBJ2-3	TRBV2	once	CASSEDRNLPDTQYF	TGTGCCAGCAGTGAGGACAGAAACCTCCCAGATACGCAGTATTTT
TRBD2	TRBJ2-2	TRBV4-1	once	CASSDMTSNTGELFF	TGCGCCAGCAGCGATATGACTAGCAACACCGGGGAGCTGTTTTTT
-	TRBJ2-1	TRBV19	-	CASQGQVSYNEQFF	TGTGCCAGCCAGGGGCAGGTCTCCTACAATGAGCAGTTCTTC
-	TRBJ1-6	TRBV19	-	CASLAGWNSPLHF	TGTGCCAGTCTGGCAGGGTGGAATTCACCCCTCCACTTT
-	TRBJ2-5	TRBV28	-	CASSTPLLAKGLETQYF	TGTGCCAGCAGTACCCCCCTTTTGGCGAAGGGGTTAGAGACCCAGTACTTC
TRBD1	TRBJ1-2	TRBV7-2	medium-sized	CASSDRGSQGYGYTF	TGTGCCAGCAGCGACCGCGGGTCACAGGGGTACGGCTACACCTTC
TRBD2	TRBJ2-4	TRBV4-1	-	CASSQEGSGRVSGNIQYF	TGCGCCAGCAGCCAAGAGGGCAGCGGGAGGGTTTCAGGGAACATTCAGTACTTC
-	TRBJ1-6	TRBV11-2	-	CASSRGREINSPLHF	TGTGCCAGCAGCAGGGGAAGGGAAATCAATTCACCCCTCCACTTT
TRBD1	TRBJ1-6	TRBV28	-	CASRATPGGNSPLHF	TGTGCCAGCAGAGCGACTCCAGGGGGAAATTCACCCCTCCACTTT
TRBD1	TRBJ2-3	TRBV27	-	CASSLSGTGADTQYF	TGTGCCAGCAGTTTATCTGGGACAGGGGCAGATACGCAGTATTTT
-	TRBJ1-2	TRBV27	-	CASSFRGGYGYTF	TGTGCCAGCAGTTTCCGGGGTGGGTATGGCTACACCTTC
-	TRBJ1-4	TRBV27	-	CASSYGRGNEKLFF	TGTGCCAGCAGTTACGGGCGGGGGAATGAAAAACTGTTTTTT
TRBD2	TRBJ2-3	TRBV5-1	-	CASSGKRKGLAASTDTQYF	TGCGCCAGCAGCGGAAAAAGAAAGGGACTAGCAGCAAGCACAGATACGCAGTATTTT
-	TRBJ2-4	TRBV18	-	CASSREGQLAKNIQYF	TGTGCCAGCTCACGTGAGGGACAACTAGCCAAAAACATTCAGTACTTC
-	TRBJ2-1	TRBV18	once	CASSHRGSASSYNEQFF	TGTGCCAGCTCTCACCGCGGATCAGCCAGCTCCTACAATGAGCAGTTCTTC
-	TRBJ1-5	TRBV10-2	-	CASSESGDSNQPQHF	TGCGCCAGCAGTGAGTCTGGGGATAGCAATCAGCCCCAGCATTTT
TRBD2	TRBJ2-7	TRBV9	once	CASSVAQRVAGGWGEQYF	TGTGCCAGCAGCGTCGCCCAGAGAGTCGCGGGAGGTTGGGGCGAGCAGTACTTC
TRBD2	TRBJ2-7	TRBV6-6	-	CASSRLAVGSEYEQYF	TGTGCCAGCAGTCGACTAGCGGTAGGAAGTGAGTACGAGCAGTACTTC
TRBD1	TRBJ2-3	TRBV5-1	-	CASSNRGTDTQYF	TGCGCCAGCAGCAACAGGGGAACAGATACGCAGTATTTT
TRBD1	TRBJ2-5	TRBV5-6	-	CASSLATGRDRGETQYF	TGTGCCAGCAGCTTGGCCACGGGCCGGGACAGGGGCGAGACCCAGTACTTC
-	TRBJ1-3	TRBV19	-	CATTPGTENTIYF	TGTGCCACAACGCCCGGGACCGAAAACACCATATATTTT
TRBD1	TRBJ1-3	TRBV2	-	CASSDVGGQAGNTIYF	TGTGCCAGCAGTGACGTAGGGGGACAGGCTGGAAACACCATATATTTT
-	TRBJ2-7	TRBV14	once	CASSSGAYYEQYF	TGTGCCAGCAGCTCCGGGGCCTACTACGAGCAGTACTTC